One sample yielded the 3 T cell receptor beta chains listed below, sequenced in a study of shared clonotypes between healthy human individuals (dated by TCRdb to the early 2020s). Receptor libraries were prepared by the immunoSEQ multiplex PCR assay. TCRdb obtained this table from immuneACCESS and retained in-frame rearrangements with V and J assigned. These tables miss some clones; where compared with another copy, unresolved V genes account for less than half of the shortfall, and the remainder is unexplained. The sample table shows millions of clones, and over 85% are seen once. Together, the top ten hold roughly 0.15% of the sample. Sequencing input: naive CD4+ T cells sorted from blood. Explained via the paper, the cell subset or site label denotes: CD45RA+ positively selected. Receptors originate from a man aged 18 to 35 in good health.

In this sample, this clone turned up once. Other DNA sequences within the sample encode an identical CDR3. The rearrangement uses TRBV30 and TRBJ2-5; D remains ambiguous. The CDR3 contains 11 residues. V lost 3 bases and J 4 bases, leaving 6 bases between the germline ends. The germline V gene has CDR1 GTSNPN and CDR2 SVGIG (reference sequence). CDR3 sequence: CAWSPGETQYF. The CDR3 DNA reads TGTGCCTGGAGCCCGGGAGAGACCCAGTACTTC.

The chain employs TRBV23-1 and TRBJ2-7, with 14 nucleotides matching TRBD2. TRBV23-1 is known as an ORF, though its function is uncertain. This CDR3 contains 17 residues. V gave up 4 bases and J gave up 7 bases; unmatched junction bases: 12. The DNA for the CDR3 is TGCGCCAGCAGTCGCCCCCTGGGGACTAGCGGGAGTGTTGAGCAGTACTTC. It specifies CASSRPLGTSGSVEQYF.

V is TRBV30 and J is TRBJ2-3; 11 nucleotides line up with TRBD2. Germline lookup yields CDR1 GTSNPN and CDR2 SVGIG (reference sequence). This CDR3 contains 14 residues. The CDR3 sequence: CGSISGRAPDTQYF. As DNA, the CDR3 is TGTGGGAGCATTAGCGGGAGGGCCCCAGATACGCAGTATTTT.